Sequencing of this T cell receptor beta chain was carried out in a study of cytomegalovirus exposure and HLA in healthy donors. General observations from the study: As was reported, the classifier diagnosed cytomegalovirus status with high specificity and sensitivity.

The germline CDR1 and CDR2 sequences are LNHDA and SQIVND (reference sequence). CDR3 length: 13 residues. J gave up 8 bases and V 6 bases, and 5 bases lay outside the gene matches. Vbeta (60) and Jbeta (13) primers were used in the PCR. Using immunoSEQ multiplex PCR, the repertoire was profiled, and TCRdb retains in-frame clones only, with some absent. The repertoire has 90,000 to 100,000 clones, about 81% of them found once; the top ten carry approximately 1.3%. Note on this clone: Antigen: not known.

This chain links TRBV19 with TRBJ1-4; 8 bases match TRBD1. The sample comprised PBMCs. This TCR was sampled from a middle-aged man in good health and CMV-seronegative. The CDR3 here is CASRNRGGEKLFF. CDR3 DNA: TGTGCCAGTAGAAACAGGGGGGGAGAAAAACTGTTTTTT.